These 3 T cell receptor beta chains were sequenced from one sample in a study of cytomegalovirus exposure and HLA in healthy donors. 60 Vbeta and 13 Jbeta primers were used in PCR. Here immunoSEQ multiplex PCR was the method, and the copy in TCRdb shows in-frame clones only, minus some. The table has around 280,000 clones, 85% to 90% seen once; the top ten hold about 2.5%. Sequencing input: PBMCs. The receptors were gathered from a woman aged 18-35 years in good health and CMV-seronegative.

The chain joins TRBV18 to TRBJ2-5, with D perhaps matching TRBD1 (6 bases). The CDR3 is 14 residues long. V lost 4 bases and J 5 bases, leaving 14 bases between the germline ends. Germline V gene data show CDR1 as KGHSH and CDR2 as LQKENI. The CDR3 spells CASSHMTGRETQYF. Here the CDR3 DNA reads TGTGCCAGCTCACACATGACAGGCCGGGAGACCCAGTACTTC.

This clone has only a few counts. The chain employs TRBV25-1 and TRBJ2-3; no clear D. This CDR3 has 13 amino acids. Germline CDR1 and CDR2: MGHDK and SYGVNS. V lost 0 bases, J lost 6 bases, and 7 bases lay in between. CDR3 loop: CASSEYQSDTQYF. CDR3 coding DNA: TGTGCCAGCAGTGAATACCAGTCCGATACGCAGTATTTT.

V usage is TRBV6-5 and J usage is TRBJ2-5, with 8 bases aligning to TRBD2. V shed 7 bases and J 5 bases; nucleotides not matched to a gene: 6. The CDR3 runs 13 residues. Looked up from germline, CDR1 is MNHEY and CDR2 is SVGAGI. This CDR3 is CASTEAGAETQYF. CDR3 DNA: TGTGCCAGCACGGAAGCGGGGGCCGAGACCCAGTACTTC.